Listed below are T cell receptor beta chains from one sample, sequenced in a study of cytomegalovirus exposure and HLA in healthy donors. Sequencing used immunoSEQ multiplex PCR; TCRdb keeps in-frame clones, though not all of them. The sample carries 200,000 or so clones, roughly 80% recorded once. Sequencing was carried out using PBMCs. The source is a young man in good health and CMV-seronegative. Both conserved end residues are trimmed from each CDR3. Clone size is shown for a subset of rows, as once, few, many or a class of expanded clone.

V gene	clone size	J gene	CDR3 protein
TRBV2	NA	TRBJ2-1	ASSEGRGIGNEQF
TRBV28	once	TRBJ1-5	ASSFGQVYQPQH
TRBV5-5	NA	TRBJ1-2	ASSLVTGSNYGYT
TRBV6-6	NA	TRBJ2-7	ASTNRDRTYEQY
TRBV7-9	few	TRBJ2-3	ASTGITDTQY
TRBV5-4	NA	TRBJ2-3	ASSGGAGWGSMGTDTQY
TRBV27	NA	TRBJ2-5	ASRPTGSGETQY
TRBV7-9	NA	TRBJ2-7	ASSPSVDEQY
TRBV9	NA	TRBJ2-1	ASSGDEQF
TRBV27	NA	TRBJ2-4	ASSQGGTGNIQY
TRBV5-1	NA	TRBJ2-5	ASSFGSREETQY
TRBV6-1	NA	TRBJ1-2	ASSEQAGTGGGYT
TRBV6-4	few	TRBJ2-1	ASSGSVAGGYNEQF
TRBV19	NA	TRBJ2-2	ASSIGAGTGELF
TRBV5-4	NA	TRBJ2-3	ASSFRDRGYTQY
TRBV6-6	NA	TRBJ2-2	ASTPDRRELF
TRBV28	once	TRBJ1-3	ASTDPGQAITLSGNTIY
TRBV6-1	NA	TRBJ2-2	ASTPGQPNTGELF
TRBV5-6	NA	TRBJ1-2	ASSSPRTGVNYGYT
TRBV29-1	NA	TRBJ1-2	SVDQEGQGANYGYT
TRBV5-1	NA	TRBJ2-7	ASSQGSSYEQY
TRBV10-1	NA	TRBJ2-5	ASSETSEEQY
TRBV6-5	once	TRBJ1-4	ASSSLLKTGEGLF
TRBV28	NA	TRBJ2-7	ASSLLTGLEQY
TRBV5-4	NA	TRBJ2-5	ASSAGTSQETQY
TRBV6-6	NA	TRBJ2-5	ASSYPLAGGRETQY
TRBV4-3	NA	TRBJ2-3	ASSQSSPPGTDTQY
TRBV14	NA	TRBJ2-1	ASSQVSGGEQF
TRBV6-5	NA	TRBJ1-5	ASSYGTGEGQPQH
TRBV5-1	few	TRBJ2-6	ASRDSFSGASVLT
TRBV9	NA	TRBJ2-5	ASSIGQRETQY
TRBV7-4	NA	TRBJ1-4	ASSLPGQANEKLF
TRBV5-4	NA	TRBJ1-2	ASSLGDTRGYT
TRBV5-6	NA	TRBJ2-5	ASSVSPGRGETQY
TRBV27	NA	TRBJ1-1	ASSWGQEQPNTEAF
TRBV7-2	NA	TRBJ2-5	ASSLALGGYQETQY
TRBV5-6	NA	TRBJ1-1	ASSAVGVNTEAF
TRBV14	NA	TRBJ1-4	ASSQVAGSNEKLF
TRBV6-1	NA	TRBJ1-1	ASSDWPNTEAF
TRBV7-3	NA	TRBJ2-1	ASSVQGGAYNEQF
TRBV5-1	NA	TRBJ1-2	ASSLGGGMNHGYT
TRBV15	NA	TRBJ2-3	ATSRDTGKDTQY
TRBV13	NA	TRBJ1-2	ASSLAPGQVIDYGYT
TRBV5-6	NA	TRBJ1-3	ASSYYSSGNTIY
TRBV5-1	NA	TRBJ2-5	ASSLLQETQY
TRBV5-6	NA	TRBJ2-5	ASSLSQTQY
TRBV28	NA	TRBJ2-7	ASFGGAAVYEQY
TRBV7-9	NA	TRBJ1-5	ASSSYSNQPQH
TRBV4-1	NA	TRBJ2-7	ASSQATSTGRTYEQY
TRBV28	NA	TRBJ2-1	ASSLPGGRGGQKQF
TRBV27	NA	TRBJ2-3	ASSSSGMITDTQY